Listed here are 2 T cell receptor beta chains from one sample, sequenced in a study of identifying expanded T cells in peripheral blood. Produced via immunoSEQ multiplex PCR; TCRdb's table is partial and in-frame only. The top ten hold approximately 18% of the sample, which has roughly 100,000 clones, around 88% seen once. Sequences were obtained from blood. Receptors were obtained from a person aged 18 to 75 in good health.

The rearrangement uses TRBV2 and TRBJ1-5; weak D call: TRBD1 (5 bases). The CDR3 extends over 13 amino acids. V was clipped by 6 bases and J by 9 bases, with 15 bases between them. The germline V gene encodes CDR1 SNHLY and CDR2 FYNNEI. The CDR3 sequence is CASRGGRWLPQHF. The CDR3 DNA reads as TGTGCCAGCAGGGGGGGGAGGTGGTTGCCCCAGCATTTT.

The chain is built from TRBV7-9 and TRBJ1-6; weak D call: TRBD1 (6 bases). Germline lookup yields CDR1 SEHNR and CDR2 FQNEAQ (reference sequence). V lost 0 bases and J lost 7, with 10 bases in between. This CDR3 has 15 residues. The CDR3 protein is CASSLAPGTNSPLHF. CDR3 sequence (DNA): TGTGCCAGCAGCTTAGCGCCCGGGACAAATTCACCCCTCCACTTT.